The 29 T cell receptor beta chains below come from one sample, sequenced in a study of beta chain features in type 1 diabetes. Expressed TCRB transcripts got sequenced, as all isolated RNA was reverse transcribed. Clones were read by immunoSEQ multiplex PCR, and TCRdb kept only the in-frame ones, dropping some. This sample has around 250,000 clones; around 14% occur once, and the top ten carry approximately 0.024%. The sequenced sample was naive CD4+ T cells from blood. The receptors stem from a middle-aged woman in good health.

This chain joins TRBV6-6 and TRBJ1-1, with no clear D. V shed 7 bases and J shed 6 bases, with 9 bases lying between them. CDR1 MNHNY and CDR2 SVGAGI come from the germline V gene (reference sequence). The CDR3 consists of 11 residues. In nucleotides, the CDR3 is TGTGCCAGCACCGCAGCGTCTGAAGCTTTCTTT. Translation: CASTAASEAFF.

The J gene is TRBJ2-1, the V gene TRBV7-2; 7 bases line up with TRBD1. This CDR3 region has 14 residues. Germline assignment: CDR1 SGHTA and CDR2 FQGNSA. The V gene end was trimmed by 8 bases and the J gene end by 4 bases; junction bases not matched to a gene: 8. CDR3 loop: CASGAGGSYNEQFF. In DNA form, the CDR3 reads TGTGCCAGCGGAGCAGGGGGTTCATACAATGAGCAGTTCTTC.

This clone came up a few times. The chain links TRBV18 to TRBJ1-1; tentatively, D is TRBD1 (5 bases). The V end was cut by 3 bases, the J end by 4 bases, with 15 bases between. The CDR3 sequence is 15 residues long. The V gene's germline CDR1 is KGHSH and CDR2 LQKENI. The CDR3 DNA sequence: TGTGCCAGCTCACCCACACGGGAGGGGACCACTGAAGCTTTCTTT. It specifies CASSPTREGTTEAFF.

This clone has just a few counts. The chain combines TRBV2 with TRBJ2-7; 7 bases map to TRBD1. In germline, CDR1 is SNHLY, CDR2 FYNNEI. The CDR3 spans 14 residues. Losses at the gene ends were 6 bases for V and 3 bases for J; bases not matched to a gene: 8. CDR3 protein: CASRSGGQYYEQYF. In nucleotides, the CDR3 is TGTGCCAGCAGGAGTGGGGGACAGTACTACGAGCAGTACTTC.

V is TRBV5-1 and J is TRBJ2-3, with TRBD2 matching 9 bases. The CDR3 loop spans 14 amino acids. Germline CDR1 is SGHRS and CDR2 is YFSETQ. V lost 2 bases and J lost 6; bases outside the gene matches: 4. The CDR3 bases are TGCGCCAGCAGCTTTTCCACTAGCGGGGATACGCAGTATTTT. Translating gives CASSFSTSGDTQYF.

The CDR3 DNA follows: TGTGCCAGCAGCTTAGTAACCGCTGGGAGCCTGAATTCACCCCTCCACTTT. As protein: CASSLVTAGSLNSPLHF. The rearrangement links TRBV7-6 to TRBJ1-6, with D unclear. V lost 1 base to trimming and J lost 7 bases, with 17 bases between them. Per germline, CDR1 SGHVS and CDR2 FNYEAQ. The CDR3 extends over 17 amino acids.

The CDR3: CASSPRADSHEAFF. DNA for the CDR3: TGTGCCAGCAGTCCCCGCGCAGACAGTCATGAAGCTTTCTTT. The chain couples TRBV27 to TRBJ1-1; a weak D match, TRBD1 (5 bases). Germline V gene sequence: CDR1 MNHEY, CDR2 SMNVEV (reference sequence). The CDR3 runs 14 residues. Trimming cost V 5 bases and J 7 bases, with 17 bases left between them.

In this sample, this clone turned up a few times. The genes are TRBV10-3 and TRBJ2-3; 9 bases line up with TRBD2. V dropped 4 bases and J dropped 4; count of bases not matched to a gene: 6. Germline V CDR1 and CDR2: ENHRY, SYGVKD. The CDR3 loop spans 15 amino acids. In DNA form, the CDR3 reads TGTGCCATCAGTGGGCTAGCGGGGTTCGCAGATACGCAGTATTTT. It specifies CAISGLAGFADTQYF.

J is TRBJ1-5 and V is TRBV4-1, with D maybe TRBD1 (6 bases). Germline CDR1 reads MGHRA; CDR2 reads YSYEKL. Trimming cost V 1 base and J 4 bases, with 14 bases left between them. This CDR3 is 16 amino acids long. The CDR3 sequence: CASSQAPGAPNQPQHF. CDR3 DNA: TGCGCCAGCAGCCAAGCCCCAGGGGCGCCGAATCAGCCCCAGCATTTT.

The V and J genes are TRBV7-9 and TRBJ2-3; TRBD1 matches at 8 bases. There are 15 residues in the CDR3. The V and J ends lost 4 bases and 2 bases, in that order; junction bases with no gene match: 5. Germline V lookup: CDR1 SEHNR, CDR2 FQNEAQ (reference sequence). The CDR3 protein is CASSSAGGNTDTQYF. Here the CDR3 DNA reads TGTGCCAGCAGCTCAGCAGGGGGCAACACAGATACGCAGTATTTT. The whole variable domain, remainder taken from reference TRBV7-9 and TRBJ2-3, is DTGVSQNPRHKITKRGQNVTFRCDPISEHNRLYWYRQTLGQGPEFLTYFQNEAQLEKSRLLSDRFSAERPKGSFSTLEIQRTEQGDSAMYLCASSSAGGNTDTQYFGPGTRLTVL.

The chain recombines TRBV28 with TRBJ1-4; D may be TRBD1 (5 bases). The ends were cut back, 3 bases at V and 3 bases at J, with 11 bases in the middle. The CDR3 is 15 residues long. Germline values: CDR1 MDHEN, CDR2 SYDVKM. For the CDR3, the DNA is TGTGCCAGCAGTTTTGTTTGGGGCTCTAATGAAAAACTGTTTTTT. Translation gives CASSFVWGSNEKLFF. The whole variable domain, filled in from reference TRBV28 and TRBJ1-4, reads DVKVTQSSRYLVKRTGEKVFLECVQDMDHENMFWYRQDPGLGLRLIYFSYDVKMKEKGDIPEGYSVSREKKERFSLILESASTNQTSMYLCASSFVWGSNEKLFFGSGTQLSVL.

This clone occurred a few times. V usage is TRBV7-2 and J usage is TRBJ1-5, with TRBD1 matching 8 bases. CDR3 length equals 16 residues. The trim removed 3 bases at V and 4 bases at J, leaving 8 bases unmatched. Germline lookup yields CDR1 SGHTA and CDR2 FQGNSA. The CDR3 loop is CASSFSTGGKNQPQHF. The CDR3 coding sequence is TGTGCCAGCAGCTTCTCTACAGGGGGTAAAAATCAGCCCCAGCATTTT.

The rearrangement joins TRBV29-1 to TRBJ1-2, with D possibly matching TRBD1 (5 bases). Germline CDR1 reads SQVTM; CDR2 reads ANQGSEA. Deletions cut 3 bases from V and 1 base from J, with 15 bases between. CDR3 length: 15 residues. DNA of the CDR3: TGCAGCGTTGATGGGGCCATAAATCATAACTATGGCTACACCTTC. Translating it yields CSVDGAINHNYGYTF.

The chain links TRBV12-5 to TRBJ1-1; D gene ambiguous. This CDR3 spans 13 amino acids. V was clipped by 3 bases and J by 1 base, with 6 bases between them. Germline V lookup: CDR1 LGHNT, CDR2 FRNRAP. The CDR3 loop is CASGLGGNTEAFF. The CDR3 coding sequence is TGTGCTAGTGGTTTAGGCGGGAACACTGAAGCTTTCTTT. Together with reference TRBV12-5 and TRBJ1-1, the CDR3 gives the full variable domain: DARVTQTPRHKVTEMGQEVTMRCQPILGHNTVFWYRQTMMQGLELLAYFRNRAPLDDSGMPKDRFSAEMPDATLATLKIQPSEPRDSAVYFCASGLGGNTEAFFGQGTRLTVV.

V usage is TRBV5-6 and J usage is TRBJ2-1; 10 nucleotides line up with TRBD2. This CDR3 has 16 residues. V shed 5 bases and J 7 bases; nucleotides not matched to a gene: 12. The germline CDR1 and CDR2 sequences are SGHDT and YYEEEE. Here the CDR3 DNA reads TGTGCCAGCAGTTTCTCGGGACTAGCGCATAGTAATGAGCAGTTCTTC. It translates to CASSFSGLAHSNEQFF.

This clone has only one observation. The chain combines TRBV5-4 with TRBJ1-2, with 7 bases that match TRBD1. V trimming: 3 bases; J trimming: 6 bases; junction bases outside the gene matches: 5. The CDR3 runs to 13 residues. The germline CDR1 and CDR2 sequences are SGHNT and YYREEE (reference sequence). In DNA, the CDR3 is TGTGCCAGCAGCTCAGGGACAGTCCATGGCTACACCTTC. The encoded protein is CASSSGTVHGYTF.

This clone was observed a handful of times. The V call is TRBV7-2, the J call TRBJ1-5; D may be TRBD1 (5 bases). The CDR3 contains 14 residues. V lost 5 bases and J lost 6, with 14 bases in between. The germline gives CDR1 SGHTA, CDR2 FQGNSA. CDR3 residues: CASSVPGGVQPQHF. CDR3 in DNA: TGTGCCAGCAGCGTACCAGGAGGGGTTCAGCCCCAGCATTTT. The full variable domain, in which reference TRBV7-2 and TRBJ1-5 provide the parts outside the CDR3, is GAGVSQSPSNKVTEKGKDVELRCDPISGHTALYWYRQSLGQGLEFLIYFQGNSAPDKSGLPSDRFSAERTGGSVSTLTIQRTQQEDSAVYLCASSVPGGVQPQHFGDGTRLSIL.

In this sample, this clone turned up a few times. This chain links TRBV5-1 with TRBJ2-1, with D perhaps matching TRBD1 (6 bases). Germline V gives CDR1 SGHRS, CDR2 YFSETQ. The CDR3 is 14 residues long. V was clipped by 0 bases and J by 3 bases, with 7 bases between them. The CDR3 sequence: CASSLATGYNEQFF. Written as DNA, the CDR3 is TGCGCCAGCAGCTTGGCGACAGGCTACAATGAGCAGTTCTTC.

The table lists this clone with a few counts. The chain carries TRBV5-4 and TRBJ2-7; 9 nucleotides align to TRBD1. Germline V gives CDR1 SGHNT, CDR2 YYREEE (reference sequence). This CDR3 spans 15 amino acids. After removal of 4 bases from V and 5 bases from J, the junction contained 10 bases not matched to a gene. The CDR3 DNA sequence: TGTGCCAGCAGCAGATCTCGGGACAGGGTACACGAGCAGTACTTC. Protein: CASSRSRDRVHEQYF.

The chain links TRBV7-2 to TRBJ1-5; D possibly corresponds to TRBD1 (5 bases). The CDR3 has 18 residues. V was pared by 4 bases and J by 0 bases, with 19 bases between. Germline loops: CDR1 SGHTA, CDR2 FQGNSA. CDR3 sequence: CASSYKIGGYNSNQPQHF. The CDR3 coding sequence is TGTGCCAGCAGCTACAAGATCGGGGGGTACAATAGCAATCAGCCCCAGCATTTT.

This clone has a handful of counts. The rearrangement uses TRBV7-2 and TRBJ2-7, with 9 bases lining up with TRBD1. Germline CDR1 is SGHTA and CDR2 is FQGNSA. The V gene end was trimmed by 5 bases and the J gene end by 4 bases; junction bases not matched to a gene: 6. The CDR3 totals 14 residues. The CDR3, as DNA: TGTGCCAGCAGCCGGGACAGGGAGGTATACGAGCAGTACTTC. This sequence encodes CASSRDREVYEQYF.

The J gene is TRBJ2-2, the V gene TRBV19; weak D call: TRBD1 (5 bases). The V gene's germline CDR1 is LNHDA and CDR2 SQIVND (reference sequence). The V and J ends lost 8 bases and 0 bases respectively, with 10 bases between them. CDR3 length: 14 amino acids. The CDR3 region has the DNA TGTGCCAGTTCTAGACAGTCGAACACCGGGGAGCTGTTTTTT. This translates into CASSRQSNTGELFF.

This clone was observed a handful of times. This sequence joins TRBV6-1 and TRBJ2-3; TRBD1 aligns across 9 bases. From germline, CDR1 is MNHNS and CDR2 SASEGT. Trimming removed 11 bases from V and 5 bases from J; junction bases left unmatched: 14. The CDR3 totals 15 residues. CDR3 loop: CAGAEGQGRGDTQYF. The CDR3 DNA is TGTGCCGGAGCAGAGGGACAGGGCCGCGGAGATACGCAGTATTTT.

The chain is built from TRBV19 and TRBJ2-1; 11 bases map to TRBD2. The CDR3 totals 18 residues. The V segment lost 6 bases and the J segment 9 bases; nucleotides outside the gene matches: 19. Germline-derived CDR1 and CDR2 are LNHDA and SQIVND (reference sequence). The DNA for the CDR3 is TGTGCCAGTAGCCATATTGGTTTAGCGGGGGGGCCCGGGAGTGAGCAGTTCTTC. Its translation: CASSHIGLAGGPGSEQFF.

The CDR3 region has the DNA TGTGCCAGTAGGACAGGGATTTTCCCCCAGCATTTT. As protein: CASRTGIFPQHF. The genes are TRBV19 and TRBJ1-5, with 7 bases matching TRBD1. Trimming removed 6 bases from V and 10 bases from J; junction bases left unmatched: 6. The CDR3 spans 12 residues. Germline lookup yields CDR1 LNHDA and CDR2 SQIVND (reference sequence). The full variable domain, in which reference TRBV19 and TRBJ1-5 provide the parts outside the CDR3, is DGGITQSPKYLFRKEGQNVTLSCEQNLNHDAMYWYRQDPGQGLRLIYYSQIVNDFQKGDIAEGYSVSREKKESFPLTVTSAQKNPTAFYLCASRTGIFPQHFGDGTRLSIL.

The chain has TRBV2 and TRBJ2-5; 7 bases match TRBD2. The germline V gene encodes CDR1 SNHLY and CDR2 FYNNEI. This CDR3 is 15 amino acids long. V shed 5 bases, J shed 1 base, and the junction held 7 bases outside the gene matches. CDR3 residues: CASSPIAGIQETQYF. The CDR3 nucleotides are TGTGCCAGCAGTCCGATAGCGGGCATCCAAGAGACCCAGTACTTC.

The table lists this clone with a few counts. The chain has TRBV5-1 and TRBJ2-5; TRBD1 agrees at 10 bases. The ends lost 8 bases at V and 3 bases at J; junction bases unmatched: 4. The CDR3 spans 13 residues. CDR1 and CDR2 from the germline V gene are SGHRS and YFSETQ. CDR3 nucleotide sequence: TGCGCCAGTGGAGGGACAGGGGAAGAGACCCAGTACTTC. It is translated as CASGGTGEETQYF.

CDR3 protein: CASSPGDRGTDEQFF. CDR3 nucleotide sequence: TGTGCCAGCAGCCCAGGGGACAGGGGGACAGATGAGCAGTTCTTC. The chain uses TRBV11-3 and TRBJ2-1, with TRBD1 matching over 11 bases. CDR3 size: 15 residues. The germline V gene encodes CDR1 SGHNT and CDR2 YENEEA. J lost 8 bases, V lost 5 bases, and 8 bases had no gene match.

J is TRBJ1-1 and V is TRBV18; TRBD1 matches 8 bases. Unmatched junction bases numbered 5, after V lost 2 bases and J lost 0 bases. CDR1 is KGHSH, CDR2 LQKENI, per germline. There are 16 residues in the CDR3. CDR3: CASSPAGTGVNTEAFF. CDR3 sequence (DNA): TGTGCCAGCTCACCAGCAGGGACAGGAGTGAACACTGAAGCTTTCTTT.